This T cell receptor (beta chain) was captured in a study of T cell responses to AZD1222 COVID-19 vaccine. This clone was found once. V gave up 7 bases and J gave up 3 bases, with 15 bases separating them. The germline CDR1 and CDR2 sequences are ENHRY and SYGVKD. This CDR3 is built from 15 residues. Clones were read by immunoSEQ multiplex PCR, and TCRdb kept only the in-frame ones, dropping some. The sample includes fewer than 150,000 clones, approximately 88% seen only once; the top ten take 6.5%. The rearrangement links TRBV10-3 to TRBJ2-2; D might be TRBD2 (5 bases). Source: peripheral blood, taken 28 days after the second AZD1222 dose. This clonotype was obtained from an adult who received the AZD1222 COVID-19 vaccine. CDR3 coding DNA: TGTGCCATCAAGGCGGGCACTTGGGACACCGGGGAGCTGTTTTTT. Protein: CAIKAGTWDTGELFF.